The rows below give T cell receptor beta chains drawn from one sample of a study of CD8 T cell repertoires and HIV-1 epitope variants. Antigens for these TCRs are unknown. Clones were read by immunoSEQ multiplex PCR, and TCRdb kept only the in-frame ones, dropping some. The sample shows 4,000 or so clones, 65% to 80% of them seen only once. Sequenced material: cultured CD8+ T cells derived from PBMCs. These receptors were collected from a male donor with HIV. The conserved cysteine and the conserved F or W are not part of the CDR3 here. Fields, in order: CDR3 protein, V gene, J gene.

CDR3: ASSDQRGGSYEQY
V: TRBV9
J: TRBJ2-7

CDR3: ATSGANYGYT
V: TRBV15
J: TRBJ1-2

CDR3: ASSQSGYEQY
V: TRBV16
J: TRBJ2-7

CDR3: ASSPGGNEQF
V: TRBV11-1
J: TRBJ2-1

CDR3: ASSPQGFYGYT
V: TRBV19
J: TRBJ1-2

CDR3: AINVADEYNEQF
V: TRBV10-3
J: TRBJ2-1

CDR3: ASSSGQGFYGYT
V: TRBV11-2
J: TRBJ1-2

CDR3: ASSLGFQDVGDYGYT
V: TRBV5-4
J: TRBJ1-2

CDR3: ASSSLHLYEQY
V: TRBV5-6
J: TRBJ2-7

CDR3: ASSAGIFYEQY
V: TRBV9
J: TRBJ2-7

CDR3: ASSLYPVGGSTDTQY
V: TRBV9
J: TRBJ2-3

CDR3: ASRTGVRNTEAF
V: TRBV19
J: TRBJ1-1

CDR3: ASSLRAGEQY
V: TRBV7-2
J: TRBJ2-7

CDR3: ASSQVHRAGQPQH
V: TRBV4-1
J: TRBJ1-5